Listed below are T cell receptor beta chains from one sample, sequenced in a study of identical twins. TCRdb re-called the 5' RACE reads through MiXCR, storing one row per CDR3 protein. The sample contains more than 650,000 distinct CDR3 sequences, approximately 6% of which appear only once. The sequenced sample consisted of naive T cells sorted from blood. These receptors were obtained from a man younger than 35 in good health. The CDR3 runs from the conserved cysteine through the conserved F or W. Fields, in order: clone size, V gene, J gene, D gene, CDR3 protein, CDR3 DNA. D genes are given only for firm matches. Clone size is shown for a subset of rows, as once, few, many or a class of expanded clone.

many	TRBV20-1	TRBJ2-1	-	CSASFERVSYNEQFF	TGCAGTGCTAGTTTTGAGCGGGTTTCCTACAATGAGCAGTTCTTC
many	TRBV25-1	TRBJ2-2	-	CASSAVGAGELFF	TGTGCCAGCAGTGCCGTAGGGGCCGGGGAGCTGTTTTTT
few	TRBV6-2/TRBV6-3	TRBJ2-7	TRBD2	CASRTETSGRFYEQYF	TGTGCCAGCAGAACCGAGACTAGCGGGAGGTTTTACGAGCAGTACTTC
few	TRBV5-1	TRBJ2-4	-	CASSLGPTEPNIQYF	TGCGCCAGCAGCTTGGGGCCTACTGAACCAAACATTCAGTACTTC
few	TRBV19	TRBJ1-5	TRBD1	CASEVTGGGIQPQHF	TGTGCCAGCGAAGTGACAGGGGGCGGGATTCAGCCCCAGCATTTT
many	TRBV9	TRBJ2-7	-	CASSPRISGTYEQYF	TGTGCCAGCAGCCCCCGAATAAGCGGCACCTACGAGCAGTACTTC
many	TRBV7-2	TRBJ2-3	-	CASSSRMTPTGDTQYF	TGTGCCAGCAGCTCCAGAATGACACCCACCGGAGATACGCAGTATTTT
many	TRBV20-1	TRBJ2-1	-	CSALDLSSYNEQFF	TGCAGTGCGCTGGACTTGAGCTCCTACAATGAGCAGTTCTTC
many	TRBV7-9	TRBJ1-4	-	CASRREGSTNEKLFF	TGTGCCAGCCGACGGGAGGGCTCAACTAATGAAAAACTGTTTTTT
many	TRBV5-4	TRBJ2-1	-	CASSPGHPGDEQFF	TGTGCCAGCAGCCCGGGACACCCAGGCGATGAGCAGTTCTTC
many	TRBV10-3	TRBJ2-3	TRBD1	CAMAWDRTTFTQYF	TGTGCCATGGCTTGGGACAGGACGACATTTACGCAGTATTTT
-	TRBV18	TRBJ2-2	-	CASSPWTEGSGELFF	TGTGCCAGCTCACCATGGACTGAGGGCTCCGGGGAGCTGTTTTTT
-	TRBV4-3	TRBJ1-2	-	CASSQDLLGQLGYTF	TGCGCCAGCAGCCAGGACCTACTTGGACAGCTTGGCTACACCTTC
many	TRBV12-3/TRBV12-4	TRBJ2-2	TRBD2	CASSSGRRELHTGELFF	TGTGCCAGCAGTTCCGGGCGGCGGGAGCTTCACACCGGGGAGCTGTTTTTT
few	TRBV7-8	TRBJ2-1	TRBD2	CASSPGTSGGRNEQFF	TGTGCCAGCAGCCCAGGGACTAGCGGAGGCCGCAATGAGCAGTTCTTC
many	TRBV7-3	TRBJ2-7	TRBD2	CASSLTGPGLAGSEQYF	TGTGCCAGCAGCTTAACTGGGCCGGGACTAGCGGGATCTGAGCAGTACTTC
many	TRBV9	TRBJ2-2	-	CASSPQGGSRNTGELFF	TGTGCCAGCAGCCCCCAAGGTGGTAGCAGGAACACCGGGGAGCTGTTTTTT
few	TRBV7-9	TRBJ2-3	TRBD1	CASSHPGQFTDTQYF	TGTGCCAGCAGCCATCCGGGACAGTTCACAGATACGCAGTATTTT
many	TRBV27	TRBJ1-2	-	CASSLVQGGGYGYTF	TGTGCCAGCAGTTTAGTGCAGGGAGGCGGCTATGGCTACACCTTC
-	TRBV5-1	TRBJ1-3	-	CASSLEDTIYF	TGCGCCAGCAGCTTGGAGGACACCATATATTTT
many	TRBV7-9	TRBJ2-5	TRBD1	CASSSGQGLGVRETQYF	TGTGCCAGCAGCTCCGGACAGGGACTGGGAGTAAGAGAGACCCAGTACTTC
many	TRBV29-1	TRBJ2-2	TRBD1	CSASGGGTGELFF	TGCAGCGCCTCAGGGGGCGGAACCGGGGAGCTGTTTTTT
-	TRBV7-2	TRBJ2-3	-	CASSAQGGDTQYF	TGTGCCAGCAGCGCCCAGGGTGGAGATACGCAGTATTTT
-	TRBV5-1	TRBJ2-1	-	CASSLVRTDSYNEQFF	TGCGCCAGCAGCTTGGTTAGGACGGACTCCTACAATGAGCAGTTCTTC
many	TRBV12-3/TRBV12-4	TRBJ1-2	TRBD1	CASSLVTGTNGGYTF	TGTGCCAGCAGTTTGGTGACAGGGACGAATGGTGGCTACACCTTC
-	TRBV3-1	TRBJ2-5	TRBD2	CASSLGTSGSGIGETQYF	TGTGCCAGCAGCCTCGGGACTAGCGGGAGCGGGATCGGGGAGACCCAGTACTTC
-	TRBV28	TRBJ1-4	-	CASSRRDEKLFF	TGTGCCAGCAGTCGCCGGGATGAAAAACTGTTTTTT
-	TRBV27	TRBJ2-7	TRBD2	CASGVGSGSYEQYF	TGTGCCAGCGGCGTGGGTAGCGGGAGCTACGAGCAGTACTTC
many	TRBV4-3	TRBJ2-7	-	CASSQDRFTYYEQYF	TGCGCCAGCAGCCAAGATCGGTTTACTTACTACGAGCAGTACTTC
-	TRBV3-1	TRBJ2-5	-	CASSQRFSGREETQYF	TGTGCGAGCAGCCAACGGTTCTCAGGCAGAGAAGAGACCCAGTACTTC
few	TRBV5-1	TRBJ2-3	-	CASTQDGGTDTQYF	TGCGCCAGCACCCAAGACGGTGGCACAGATACGCAGTATTTT
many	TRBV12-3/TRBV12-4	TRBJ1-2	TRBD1	CASSIGTAYGYTF	TGTGCCAGCAGTATAGGGACAGCTTATGGCTACACCTTC
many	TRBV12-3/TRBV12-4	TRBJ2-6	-	CATLRTGWGLSGANVLTF	TGTGCCACCCTTAGGACAGGATGGGGACTTTCTGGGGCCAACGTCCTGACTTTC
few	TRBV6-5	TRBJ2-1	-	CASSTTGTPGDEQFF	TGTGCCAGCAGTACTACCGGGACGCCGGGCGATGAGCAGTTCTTC
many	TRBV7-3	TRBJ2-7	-	CASSLTSSYEQYF	TGTGCCAGCAGCTTAACTAGCAGCTACGAGCAGTACTTC
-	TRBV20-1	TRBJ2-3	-	CSASNSEDTQYF	TGCAGTGCTAGTAACTCAGAGGATACGCAGTATTTT